This passage covers 11 T cell receptor beta chains from one sample sequenced in a study of cytomegalovirus exposure and HLA in healthy donors. The PCR contained 60 Vbeta and 13 Jbeta primers. Generated by immunoSEQ multiplex PCR, the TCRdb table keeps only in-frame clones and is missing some. The table records some 80,000 clones, around 77% of them present only once. The sequenced sample was PBMCs. The source is a man aged 50 or older in good health and CMV-seronegative.

This clone turned up a few times. J is TRBJ1-1 and V is TRBV5-6; D ambiguous. The CDR3 is 15 amino acids. Trimming removed 4 bases from V and 1 base from J, with 14 bases in between. Per germline, CDR1 SGHDT and CDR2 YYEEEE. CDR3 sequence (DNA): TGTGCCAGCAGCGGCCAGGACTGGGAGAACACTGAAGCTTTCTTT. This codes for CASSGQDWENTEAFF.

This clone was seen a handful of times. The rearrangement joins TRBV5-5 to TRBJ2-1, with a tentative D call TRBD2 (6 bases). Germline CDR1 and CDR2: SGHKS and YYEKEE (reference sequence). V was pared by 3 bases and J by 0 bases, with 10 bases between. The CDR3 covers 15 residues. As DNA, the CDR3 is TGTGCCAGCAGCTGGGACTTTAGCTCCTACAATGAGCAGTTCTTC. It yields the protein CASSWDFSSYNEQFF.

This chain uses TRBV30 with TRBJ1-3; a weak D match, TRBD1 (6 bases). V was trimmed by 3 bases and J by 3 bases, leaving 9 bases between them. The CDR3 extends over 13 amino acids. CDR1 and CDR2 from the germline V gene are GTSNPN and SVGIG (reference sequence). In DNA form, the CDR3 reads TGTGCCTGGAGAGACAGGCTTGGAAACACCATATATTTT. It codes for CAWRDRLGNTIYF.

CDR3 sequence reads: CASGVDSSRVLTF. CDR3 nucleotides: TGTGCCAGTGGGGTGGACAGCTCACGTGTCCTGACTTTC. This chain uses TRBV2 with TRBJ2-6; tentative D call: TRBD1 (6 bases). The germline CDR1 and CDR2 sequences are SNHLY and FYNNEI. The CDR3 contains 13 residues. V lost 9 bases, J lost 13 bases, and 19 bases lay in between.

This CDR3 is CASSSGQAGYNEQFF. DNA for the CDR3: TGTGCCAGCAGTTCGGGACAGGCGGGCTACAATGAGCAGTTCTTC. The chain joins TRBV6-5 to TRBJ2-1; 8 bases fit TRBD1. V lost 4 bases to trimming and J lost 3 bases; unmatched junction nucleotides: 5. The CDR3 is 15 residues long. From germline, CDR1 is MNHEY and CDR2 SVGAGI.

CDR3 sequence: CASSLEGGTSLDEQFF. In DNA, the CDR3 is TGTGCCAGCAGCTTAGAGGGGGGGACCTCTCTTGATGAGCAGTTCTTC. V and J are TRBV7-3 and TRBJ2-1, with TRBD2 as a possible D gene (7 bases). V lost 2 bases and J lost 8, with 19 bases in between. Germline V gene lookup returns CDR1 SGHTA and CDR2 FQGTGA. This CDR3 spans 16 amino acids.

The chain links TRBV5-1 to TRBJ2-5, with 9 bases fitting TRBD2. CDR3 length: 15 residues. V was pared by 2 bases and J by 5 bases, with 7 bases of the junction left unmatched. Germline loops: CDR1 SGHRS, CDR2 YFSETQ. As DNA, the CDR3 is TGCGCCAGCAGCTTCGTAGCGGGGGAAAGGGAGACCCAGTACTTC. This sequence encodes CASSFVAGERETQYF.

The chain carries TRBV6-5 and TRBJ2-5, with 9 bases matching TRBD1. The J call may be in error: the DNA end matches TRBJ2-7 better. This CDR3 spans 12 amino acids. Germline-derived CDR1 and CDR2 are MNHEY and SVGAGI. The DNA for the CDR3 is TGTGCCACCGGGGACAGGGTGGGCGAGCAGTACTTC. As protein: CATGDRVGEQYF.

This sequence joins TRBV7-9 and TRBJ2-1, with D perhaps TRBD2 (6 bases). Germline lookup yields CDR1 SEHNR and CDR2 FQNEAQ (reference sequence). Trimming took 4 bases from V and 7 from J, leaving 20 bases between them. The CDR3 is 16 residues long. CDR3 region: CASSSKTGVLGNEQFF. Written as DNA, the CDR3 is TGTGCCAGCAGCTCGAAAACGGGGGTCCTCGGGAATGAGCAGTTCTTC.

This clone has more than one count but fewer than ten. The V and J genes are TRBV27 and TRBJ1-6; D remains unclear. V gave up 3 bases and J gave up 7 bases, with 4 bases separating them. The germline CDR1 and CDR2 sequences are MNHEY and SMNVEV (reference sequence). The CDR3 is 12 residues long. CDR3 nucleotides: TGTGCCAGCAGTTTCCCGAATTCACCCCTCCACTTT. Protein product: CASSFPNSPLHF.

This clone has a handful of counts. The chain uses TRBV10-2 and TRBJ2-1; TRBD2 matches 10 bases. The CDR3 is made up of 14 amino acids. The germline gives CDR1 WSHSY, CDR2 SAAADI. The trim removed 8 bases at V and 7 bases at J, leaving 8 bases unmatched. The CDR3: CASLQRGGNNEQFF. CDR3 DNA: TGCGCCAGCCTCCAGCGGGGGGGCAATAATGAGCAGTTCTTC.